Below, 11 T cell receptor beta chains from the same sample are listed, as sequenced in a study of T cells after yellow fever vaccination. Using its own MiXCR run on the 5' RACE reads, TCRdb lists one record per CDR3 protein. The sample lists a few hundred thousand distinct CDR3 sequences, approximately 4% occurring once. The sample here was PBMCs, taken 5 days after the yellow fever booster vaccination. These receptors all come from a man between 18 and 35 years old who received the YFV17D yellow fever vaccine.

This clonotype was counted between two and nine times. The chain combines TRBV28 with TRBJ2-2; no definite D call. Germline loops: CDR1 MDHEN, CDR2 SYDVKM. The CDR3 extends over 11 amino acids. V was cut by 6 bases and J by 8 bases, with 7 bases left in between. The CDR3 reads CASREIGELFF. The CDR3, as DNA: TGTGCCAGCAGAGAGATTGGGGAGCTGTTTTTT.

This clonotype showed up many times. This sequence joins TRBV10-2 and TRBJ2-1; the match to TRBD1 covers 10 bases. The germline CDR1 and CDR2 sequences are WSHSY and SAAADI. Trimming cost V 2 bases and J 3 bases; bases outside gene matches: 1. The length of the CDR3 is 15 residues. This CDR3 is CASSERTGGYNEQFF. The CDR3 DNA is TGCGCCAGCAGTGAGAGGACAGGGGGCTACAATGAGCAGTTCTTC.

This clonotype was detected a few times. This chain links TRBV6-5 with TRBJ2-3; 11 bases are a match to TRBD2. Unmatched junction bases numbered 9, after V lost 5 bases and J lost 2 bases. Germline V gene lookup returns CDR1 MNHEY and CDR2 SVGAGI. The CDR3 sequence is 17 residues long. Here the CDR3 reads CASSKDGTSGPTDTQYF. The DNA for the CDR3 is TGTGCCAGCAGTAAAGATGGGACTAGCGGACCCACAGATACGCAGTATTTT.

Many counts were recorded for this clonotype. The V gene is TRBV5-1, the J gene TRBJ1-1; the D gene is possibly TRBD1 (6 bases). Deletions cut 4 bases from V and 2 bases from J, with 12 bases between. The CDR3 covers 14 residues. The germline V gene has CDR1 SGHRS and CDR2 YFSETQ. CDR3: CASSPWGGNTEAFF. The CDR3 DNA reads as TGCGCCAGCAGCCCCTGGGGGGGCAACACTGAAGCTTTCTTT. The whole variable domain, remainder taken from reference TRBV5-1 and TRBJ1-1, is KAGVTQTPRYLIKTRGQQVTLSCSPISGHRSVSWYQQTPGQGLQFLFEYFSETQRNKGNFPGRFSGRQFSNSRSEMNVSTLELGDSALYLCASSPWGGNTEAFFGQGTRLTVV.

This clonotype was seen ten or more times. The rearrangement joins TRBV4-2 to TRBJ1-2; TRBD1 might be the D (5 bases). The CDR3 extends over 14 amino acids. Per germline, CDR1 LGHNA and CDR2 YNFKEQ. Trimming removed 3 bases from V and 7 bases from J, with 15 bases in between. The CDR3 DNA sequence: TGTGCCAGCAGCCAGCAGGGAGAGGCTTCTGGCTACACCTTC. Translated: CASSQQGEASGYTF.

The chain joins TRBV14 to TRBJ1-5; 10 positions match TRBD1. CDR3 length: 16 residues. Trimming took 4 bases from V and 7 from J; bases not matched to a gene: 10. The V gene's germline CDR1 is SGHDN and CDR2 FVKESK. This chain's CDR3 is CASSPGTGDGEQPQHF. Written as DNA, the CDR3 is TGTGCCAGCAGCCCGGGGACAGGGGACGGTGAGCAGCCCCAGCATTTT.

This clonotype appeared a few times. The V call is TRBV5-1, the J call TRBJ2-5; the D is unclear. Germline V lookup: CDR1 SGHRS, CDR2 YFSETQ. The CDR3 is made up of 14 amino acids. Trimming removed 2 bases from V and 1 base from J, with 9 bases in between. This CDR3 is CASSLLSVQETQYF. The DNA of the CDR3 is TGCGCCAGCAGCTTACTCAGCGTCCAAGAGACCCAGTACTTC.

This clonotype was seen a handful of times. The gene calls are TRBV24-1 and TRBJ2-1, with a tentative D call TRBD1 (6 bases). The V end lost 1 base, the J end lost 6 bases, and 9 bases lay between the germline ends. Germline V gene data show CDR1 as KGHDR and CDR2 as SFDVKD. The CDR3 contains 14 residues. The CDR3 DNA sequence: TGTGCCACCAGTGATTTCACAGGGTCCAATGAGCAGTTCTTC. Translating it yields CATSDFTGSNEQFF.

This clonotype was recorded many times. The genes are TRBV29-1 and TRBJ2-5, with TRBD1 matching 7 bases. CDR1 and CDR2 (germline): SQVTM, ANQGSEA. This CDR3 is built from 12 residues. The V segment lost 7 bases and the J segment 5 bases; nucleotides outside the gene matches: 7. This CDR3 reads CSGRQGVETQYF. CDR3 bases: TGCAGCGGACGACAGGGAGTTGAGACCCAGTACTTC.

The chain couples TRBV5-1 to TRBJ2-1, with D perhaps TRBD2 (6 bases). CDR1 is SGHRS and CDR2 is YFSETQ in the germline V gene. The CDR3 is made up of 15 amino acids. The V and J ends lost 0 bases and 3 bases respectively, with 10 bases between them. This CDR3 reads CASSLVAGNYNEQFF. The CDR3 DNA reads as TGCGCCAGCAGCTTGGTTGCGGGGAACTACAATGAGCAGTTCTTC. Full variable domain (missing parts from reference TRBV5-1 and TRBJ2-1): KAGVTQTPRYLIKTRGQQVTLSCSPISGHRSVSWYQQTPGQGLQFLFEYFSETQRNKGNFPGRFSGRQFSNSRSEMNVSTLELGDSALYLCASSLVAGNYNEQFFGPGTRLTVL.

This clonotype was observed a few times. The gene calls are TRBV2 and TRBJ2-7; 7 bases are a match to TRBD1. Trimming removed 8 bases from V and 4 bases from J; junction bases left unmatched: 11. The CDR3 consists of 14 residues. Germline-derived CDR1 and CDR2 are SNHLY and FYNNEI. For the CDR3, the DNA is TGTGCCAGCCTATACGGGACAGATACTTACGAGCAGTACTTC. This gives the protein CASLYGTDTYEQYF.